This T cell receptor (beta chain) stems from a study of blood T cell repertoires in COVID-19. Study summary: Italy, Spain and the United States were the sources of the convalescent and acute COVID-19 samples. The cDNA or gDNA used as material had been derived from T cells, B-cell-depleted T cells, or PBMCs.

Germline V CDR1 and CDR2: MNHEY, SVGEGT. J lost 4 bases, V lost 2 bases, and 9 bases had no gene match. The CDR3 sequence is 16 residues long. Under the authors' procedure: Nucleated cell counts were estimated from reference gene primer amplification. Sequencing was performed with immunoSEQ multiplex PCR; in TCRdb, only in-frame clones are kept and a portion is missing. The D gene and trimming were derived from the DNA, and the V and J assignments and clone size from that table. The profile shows under 200,000 clones, roughly 86% of them singletons. The sample taken for sequencing was peripheral blood. This sequence originates from a man aged 40-49 years with active or convalescent COVID-19. The genes are TRBV6-2 or TRBV6-3 and TRBJ2-3, with 7 bases matching TRBD2. The CDR3 region is CASSYPPAGKADTQYF. The CDR3 region has the DNA TGTGCCAGCAGTTACCCCCCAGCGGGGAAGGCAGATACGCAGTATTTT.